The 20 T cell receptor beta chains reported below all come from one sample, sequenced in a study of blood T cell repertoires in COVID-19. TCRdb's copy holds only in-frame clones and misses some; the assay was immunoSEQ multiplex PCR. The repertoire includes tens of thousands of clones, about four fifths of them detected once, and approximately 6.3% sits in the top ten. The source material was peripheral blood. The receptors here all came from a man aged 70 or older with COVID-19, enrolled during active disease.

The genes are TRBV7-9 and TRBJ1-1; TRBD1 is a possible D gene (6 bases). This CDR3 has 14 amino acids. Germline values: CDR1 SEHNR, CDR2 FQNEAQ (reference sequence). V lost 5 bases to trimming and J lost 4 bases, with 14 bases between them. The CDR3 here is CASSLQGRLTEAFF. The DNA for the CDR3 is TGTGCCAGCAGCCTACAGGGCCGGCTCACTGAAGCTTTCTTT.

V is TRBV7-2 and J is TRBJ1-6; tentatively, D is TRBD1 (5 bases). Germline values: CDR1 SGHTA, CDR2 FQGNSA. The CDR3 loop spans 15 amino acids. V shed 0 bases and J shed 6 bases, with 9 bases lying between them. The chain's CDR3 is CASSLAGQINSPLHF. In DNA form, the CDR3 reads TGTGCCAGCAGCTTAGCCGGACAAATTAATTCACCCCTCCACTTT.

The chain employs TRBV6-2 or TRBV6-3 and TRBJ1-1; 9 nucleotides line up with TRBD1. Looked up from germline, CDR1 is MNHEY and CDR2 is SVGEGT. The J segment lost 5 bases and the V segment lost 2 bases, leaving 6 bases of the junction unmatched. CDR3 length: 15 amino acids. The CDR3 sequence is CASSYPTGGLTEAFF. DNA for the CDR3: TGTGCCAGCAGTTACCCGACAGGGGGTCTTACTGAAGCTTTCTTT.

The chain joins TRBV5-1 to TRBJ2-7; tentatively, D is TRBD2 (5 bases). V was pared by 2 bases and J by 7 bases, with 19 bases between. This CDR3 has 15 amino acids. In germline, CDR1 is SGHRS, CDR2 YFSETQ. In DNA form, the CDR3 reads TGCGCCAGCAGCTTAAGAGTCGGGGTTCTAGGTGAGCAGTACTTC. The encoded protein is CASSLRVGVLGEQYF.

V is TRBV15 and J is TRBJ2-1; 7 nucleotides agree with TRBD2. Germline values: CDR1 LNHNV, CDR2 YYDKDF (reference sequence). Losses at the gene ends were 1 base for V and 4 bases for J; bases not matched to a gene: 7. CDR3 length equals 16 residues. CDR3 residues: CATSRGASGSYNEQFF. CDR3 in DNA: TGTGCCACCAGCAGAGGGGCTAGCGGTTCATACAATGAGCAGTTCTTC.

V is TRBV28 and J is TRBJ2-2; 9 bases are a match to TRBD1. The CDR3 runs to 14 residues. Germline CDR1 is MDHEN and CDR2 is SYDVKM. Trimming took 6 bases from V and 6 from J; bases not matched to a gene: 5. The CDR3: CASRAGQGPGELFF. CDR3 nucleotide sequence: TGTGCCAGCAGGGCGGGACAGGGTCCCGGGGAGCTGTTTTTT.

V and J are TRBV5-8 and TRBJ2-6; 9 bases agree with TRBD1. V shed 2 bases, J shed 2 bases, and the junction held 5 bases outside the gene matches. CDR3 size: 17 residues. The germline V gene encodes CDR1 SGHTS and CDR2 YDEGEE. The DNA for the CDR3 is TGTGCCAGCAGCTTAAGAGACAGGGGGACTGGGGCCAACGTCCTGACTTTC. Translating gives CASSLRDRGTGANVLTF.

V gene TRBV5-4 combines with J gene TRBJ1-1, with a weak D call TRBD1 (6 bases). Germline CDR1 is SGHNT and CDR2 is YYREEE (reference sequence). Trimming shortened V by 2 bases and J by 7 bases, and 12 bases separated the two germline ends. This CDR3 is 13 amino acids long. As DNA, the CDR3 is TGTGCCAGCAGCTTTAGGACAGCAGATGAAGCTTTCTTT. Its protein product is CASSFRTADEAFF.

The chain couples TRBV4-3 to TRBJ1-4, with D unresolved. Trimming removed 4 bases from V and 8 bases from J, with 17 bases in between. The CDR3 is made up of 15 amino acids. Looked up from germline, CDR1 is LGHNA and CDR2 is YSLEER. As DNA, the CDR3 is TGCGCCAGCAGCCGAATAATGGGCAGTCGCGAAAAACTGTTTTTT. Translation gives CASSRIMGSREKLFF.

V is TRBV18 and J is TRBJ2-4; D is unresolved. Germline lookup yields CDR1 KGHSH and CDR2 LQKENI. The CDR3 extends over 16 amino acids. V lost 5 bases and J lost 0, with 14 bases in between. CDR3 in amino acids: CASSNNLELAKNIQYF. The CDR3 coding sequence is TGTGCCAGCTCAAACAACTTGGAGCTAGCCAAAAACATTCAGTACTTC.

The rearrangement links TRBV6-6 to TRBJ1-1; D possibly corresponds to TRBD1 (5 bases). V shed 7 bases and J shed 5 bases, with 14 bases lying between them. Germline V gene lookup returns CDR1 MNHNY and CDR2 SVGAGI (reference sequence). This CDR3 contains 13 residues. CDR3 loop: CASNEVRGTEAFF. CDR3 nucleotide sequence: TGTGCCAGCAATGAGGTTAGGGGAACTGAAGCTTTCTTT.

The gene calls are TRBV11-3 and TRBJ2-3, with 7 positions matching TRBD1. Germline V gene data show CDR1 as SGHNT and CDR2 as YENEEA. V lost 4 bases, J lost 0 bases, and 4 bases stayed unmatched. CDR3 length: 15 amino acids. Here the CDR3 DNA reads TGTGCCAGCAGCTACGGGACAGCTAGCACAGATACGCAGTATTTT. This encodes CASSYGTASTDTQYF.

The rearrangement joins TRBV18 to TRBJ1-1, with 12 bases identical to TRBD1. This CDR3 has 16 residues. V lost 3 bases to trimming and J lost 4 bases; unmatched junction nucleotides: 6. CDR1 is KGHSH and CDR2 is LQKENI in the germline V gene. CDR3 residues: CASSPSGTGGTTEAFF. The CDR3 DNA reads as TGTGCCAGCTCACCCTCCGGGACAGGGGGCACCACTGAAGCTTTCTTT.

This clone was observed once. Here the CDR3 reads CASSFADSYEQYF. In DNA, the CDR3 is TGTGCCAGCAGTTTCGCCGACAGTTACGAGCAGTACTTC. This chain joins TRBV28 and TRBJ2-7, with D possibly matching TRBD1 (5 bases). Trimming shortened V by 3 bases and J by 4 bases, and 10 bases separated the two germline ends. The CDR3 length is 13 residues. Per the germline V gene, CDR1 is MDHEN and CDR2 is SYDVKM.

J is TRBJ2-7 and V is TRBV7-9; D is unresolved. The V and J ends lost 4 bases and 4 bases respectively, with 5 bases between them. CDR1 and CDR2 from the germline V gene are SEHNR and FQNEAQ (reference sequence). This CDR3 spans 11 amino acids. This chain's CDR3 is CASSSQYEQYF. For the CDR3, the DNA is TGTGCCAGCAGCTCCCAGTACGAGCAGTACTTC.

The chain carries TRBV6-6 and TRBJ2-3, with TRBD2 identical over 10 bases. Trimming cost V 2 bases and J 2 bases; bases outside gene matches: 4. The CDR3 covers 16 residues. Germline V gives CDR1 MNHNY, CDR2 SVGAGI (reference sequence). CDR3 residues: CASSYTGLAVTDTQYF. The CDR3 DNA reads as TGTGCCAGCAGTTACACCGGACTAGCGGTCACAGATACGCAGTATTTT.

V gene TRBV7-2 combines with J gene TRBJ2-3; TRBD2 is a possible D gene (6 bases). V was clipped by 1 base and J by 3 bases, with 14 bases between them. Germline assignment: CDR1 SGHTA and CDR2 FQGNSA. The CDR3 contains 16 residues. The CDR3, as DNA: TGTGCCAGCAGCTTAGGGGCGTCTAGCGTGACAGATACGCAGTATTTT. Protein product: CASSLGASSVTDTQYF. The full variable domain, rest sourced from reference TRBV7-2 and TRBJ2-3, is GAGVSQSPSNKVTEKGKDVELRCDPISGHTALYWYRQSLGQGLEFLIYFQGNSAPDKSGLPSDRFSAERTGGSVSTLTIQRTQQEDSAVYLCASSLGASSVTDTQYFGPGTRLTVL.

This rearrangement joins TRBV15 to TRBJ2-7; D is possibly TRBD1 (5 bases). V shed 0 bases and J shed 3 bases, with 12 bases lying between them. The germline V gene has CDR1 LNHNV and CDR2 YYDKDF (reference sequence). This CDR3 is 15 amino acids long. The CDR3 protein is CATSRDRKGIYEQYF. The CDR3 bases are TGTGCCACCAGCAGAGATCGGAAGGGGATCTACGAGCAGTACTTC. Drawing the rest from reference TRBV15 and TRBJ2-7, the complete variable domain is DAMVIQNPRYQVTQFGKPVTLSCSQTLNHNVMYWYQQKSSQAPKLLFHYYDKDFNNEADTPDNFQSRRPNTSFCFLDIRSPGLGDTAMYLCATSRDRKGIYEQYFGPGTRLTVT.

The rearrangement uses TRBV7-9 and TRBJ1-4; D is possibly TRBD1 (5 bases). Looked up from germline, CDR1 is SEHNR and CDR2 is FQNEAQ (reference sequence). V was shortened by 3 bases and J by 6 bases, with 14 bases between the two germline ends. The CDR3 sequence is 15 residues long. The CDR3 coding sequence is TGTGCCAGCAGCTTTTTCAGGACATCGGATGAAAAACTGTTTTTT. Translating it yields CASSFFRTSDEKLFF.

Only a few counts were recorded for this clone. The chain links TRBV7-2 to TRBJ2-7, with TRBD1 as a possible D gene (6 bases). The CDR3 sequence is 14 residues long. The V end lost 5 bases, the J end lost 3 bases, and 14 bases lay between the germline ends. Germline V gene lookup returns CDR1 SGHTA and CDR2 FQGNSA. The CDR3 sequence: CASSIPGTLYEQYF. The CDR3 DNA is TGTGCCAGCAGCATTCCCGGGACACTCTACGAGCAGTACTTC. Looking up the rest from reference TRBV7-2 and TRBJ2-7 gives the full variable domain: GAGVSQSPSNKVTEKGKDVELRCDPISGHTALYWYRQSLGQGLEFLIYFQGNSAPDKSGLPSDRFSAERTGGSVSTLTIQRTQQEDSAVYLCASSIPGTLYEQYFGPGTRLTVT.